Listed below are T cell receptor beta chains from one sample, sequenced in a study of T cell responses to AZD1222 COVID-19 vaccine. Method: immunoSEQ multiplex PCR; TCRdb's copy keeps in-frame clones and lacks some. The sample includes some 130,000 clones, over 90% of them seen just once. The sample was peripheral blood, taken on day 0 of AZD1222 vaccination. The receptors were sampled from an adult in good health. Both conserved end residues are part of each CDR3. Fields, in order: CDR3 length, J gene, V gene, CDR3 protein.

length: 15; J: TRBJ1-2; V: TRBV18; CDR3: CASSIAAGTGYGYTF
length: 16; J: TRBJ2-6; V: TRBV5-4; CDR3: CASSQQGHSGANVLTF
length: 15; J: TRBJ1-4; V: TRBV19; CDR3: CASSTSGEAGGRLFF
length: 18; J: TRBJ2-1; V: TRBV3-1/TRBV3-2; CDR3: CASSQDLGASGDQGEQFF
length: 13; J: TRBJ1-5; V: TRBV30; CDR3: CAWSTDSNQPQHF
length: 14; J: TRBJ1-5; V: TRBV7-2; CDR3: CASGRQGGNQPQHF
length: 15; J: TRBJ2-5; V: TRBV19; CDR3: CATRSSHGGQETQYF
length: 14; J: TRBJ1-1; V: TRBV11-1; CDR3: CASSVQAANTEAFF
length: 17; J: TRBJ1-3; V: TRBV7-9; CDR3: CASSLADRAYSGNTIYF
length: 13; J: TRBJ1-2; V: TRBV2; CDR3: CASSDRTNYGYTF
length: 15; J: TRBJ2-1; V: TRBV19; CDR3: CASSTGLAGHNEQFF
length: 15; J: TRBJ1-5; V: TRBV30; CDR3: CAWDTGASSNQPQHF
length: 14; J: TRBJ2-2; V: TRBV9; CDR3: CASSVVGSTGELFF
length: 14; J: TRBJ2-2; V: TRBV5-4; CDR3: CASSQIRQGGELFF
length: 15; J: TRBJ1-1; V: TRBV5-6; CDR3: CASSLDRLWTDEAFF
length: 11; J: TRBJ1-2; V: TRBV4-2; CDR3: CASSQETGYTF
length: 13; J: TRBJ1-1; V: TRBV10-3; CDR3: CAISEYRGMGAFF
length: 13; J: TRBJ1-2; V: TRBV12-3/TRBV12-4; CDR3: CASSQAGGYGYTF
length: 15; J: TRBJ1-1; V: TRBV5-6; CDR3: CASSLAGALNTEAFF
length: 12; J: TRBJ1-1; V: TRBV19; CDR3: CASSPRDSEAFF
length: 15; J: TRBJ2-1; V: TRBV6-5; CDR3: CASMSRAGRINEQFF
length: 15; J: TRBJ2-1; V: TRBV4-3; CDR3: CASSQAAGGYNEQFF
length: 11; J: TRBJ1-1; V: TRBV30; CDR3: CAWRGTSEAFF
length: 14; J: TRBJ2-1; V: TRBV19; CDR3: CASINRGAGDEQFF